Following are 32 T cell receptor beta chains from one sample sequenced in a study of cytomegalovirus exposure and HLA in healthy donors. The data were produced by immunoSEQ multiplex PCR, yet TCRdb's version contains in-frame clones alone and is incomplete. This repertoire shows some 190,000 clones, about nine tenths found once; its top ten account for 7.2%. Sequencing input: PBMCs. The receptors were sampled from a man aged 25 to 40 in good health and CMV-seropositive.

This clone came up once. J is TRBJ1-2 and V is TRBV6-1; D not resolved. This CDR3 has 15 amino acids. V lost 5 bases and J lost 3, with 16 bases in between. Looked up from germline, CDR1 is MNHNS and CDR2 is SASEGT. This CDR3 is CASSNRLGPYYGYTF. The CDR3 DNA is TGTGCCAGCAGTAATAGACTTGGGCCCTACTATGGCTACACCTTC.

The chain carries TRBV2 and TRBJ2-3, with 8 bases identical to TRBD2. The CDR3 length is 14 residues. V lost 8 bases, J lost 3 bases, and 7 bases stayed unmatched. Germline V lookup: CDR1 SNHLY, CDR2 FYNNEI. CDR3 protein: CASGSGRRTDTQYF. The CDR3 nucleotides are TGTGCCAGCGGGAGCGGGAGAAGGACAGATACGCAGTATTTT.

J is TRBJ2-1 and V is TRBV2; 9 bases match TRBD2. Germline trimming cut 4 bases from V and 9 bases from J; bases unmatched to any gene: 7. The germline V gene has CDR1 SNHLY and CDR2 FYNNEI. The CDR3 sequence is 14 residues long. CDR3: CASSAVAGEVEQFF. The CDR3 DNA follows: TGTGCCAGCAGTGCCGTAGCGGGAGAAGTTGAGCAGTTCTTC. The full variable domain, its missing parts supplied by reference TRBV2 and TRBJ2-1, is EPEVTQTPSHQVTQMGQEVILRCVPISNHLYFYWYRQILGQKVEFLVSFYNNEISEKSEIFDDQFSVERPDGSNFTLKIRSTKLEDSAMYFCASSAVAGEVEQFFGPGTRLTVL.

A remark on this clone: Different DNA sequences within this sample yield the same CDR3. The chain employs TRBV19 and TRBJ1-1; D is ambiguous. The V end was cut by 5 bases, the J end by 4 bases, with 8 bases between. The V gene's germline CDR1 is LNHDA and CDR2 SQIVND (reference sequence). The CDR3 is made up of 12 amino acids. In DNA form, the CDR3 reads TGTGCCAGTAGTCGTTGGGGCACTGAAGCTTTCTTT. This translates into CASSRWGTEAFF.

This rearrangement joins TRBV7-9 to TRBJ1-1; D is unresolved. Germline CDR1 and CDR2: SEHNR and FQNEAQ (reference sequence). The CDR3 runs to 14 residues. Trimming took 1 base from V and 3 from J, leaving 9 bases between them. For the CDR3, the DNA is TGTGCCAGCAGCTTAGAGGGCCGGCACACTGAAGCTTTCTTT. Its protein is CASSLEGRHTEAFF.

This clone came up many times. The rearrangement uses TRBV19 and TRBJ2-7, with 14 bases aligning to TRBD2. The CDR3 has 14 amino acids. The V gene end was trimmed by 6 bases and the J gene end by 6 bases; junction bases not matched to a gene: 4. In germline, CDR1 is LNHDA, CDR2 SQIVND (reference sequence). The CDR3 loop is CASRGTSGSREQYF. DNA for the CDR3: TGTGCCAGTAGAGGGACTAGCGGGAGTCGCGAGCAGTACTTC.

J is TRBJ2-5 and V is TRBV27; 7 positions agree with TRBD2. The ends lost 6 bases at V and 5 bases at J; junction bases unmatched: 12. CDR1 and CDR2 from the germline V gene are MNHEY and SMNVEV (reference sequence). This CDR3 region has 15 residues. CDR3 region: CASSQRALRGETQYF. The CDR3 DNA reads as TGTGCCAGCAGCCAGAGGGCTTTGCGGGGGGAGACCCAGTACTTC.

Only one count was recorded for this clone. The chain carries TRBV7-3 and TRBJ1-2; the match to TRBD1 covers 9 bases. J was trimmed by 7 bases and V by 3 bases; bases with no gene match: 9. Per the germline V gene, CDR1 is SGHTA and CDR2 is FQGTGA. CDR3 length: 15 amino acids. The CDR3: CASSFGGTGYRGYTF. CDR3 coding DNA: TGTGCCAGCAGCTTCGGAGGGACAGGGTACCGTGGCTACACCTTC.

The chain has TRBV2 and TRBJ2-7, with 14 bases identical to TRBD2. Germline V lookup: CDR1 SNHLY, CDR2 FYNNEI. V shed 5 bases and J 2 bases; nucleotides not matched to a gene: 17. There are 20 residues in the CDR3. The CDR3 loop reads CASSPRLGLAGEVRAYEQYF. The CDR3 DNA reads TGTGCCAGCAGTCCGCGGTTGGGACTAGCGGGAGAGGTAAGGGCCTACGAGCAGTACTTC.

V usage is TRBV4-3 and J usage is TRBJ1-2; tentative D call: TRBD1 (6 bases). This CDR3 region has 14 residues. Germline CDR1 is LGHNA and CDR2 is YSLEER. Trimming cost V 1 base and J 8 bases, with 14 bases left between them. DNA for the CDR3: TGCGCCAGCAGCCAAGGGGGGCAAAGGGTGGGCTACACCTTC. This codes for CASSQGGQRVGYTF.

This clone was recorded once. This chain joins TRBV4-1 and TRBJ2-7; weak D call: TRBD2 (6 bases). V shed 3 bases and J shed 2 bases, with 14 bases lying between them. Germline CDR1 and CDR2: MGHRA and YSYEKL. The CDR3 contains 15 residues. This CDR3 is CASSQGGPSAYEQYF. DNA of the CDR3: TGCGCCAGCAGCCAGGGGGGACCGAGCGCCTACGAGCAGTACTTC.

The chain couples TRBV25-1 to TRBJ1-4; 7 bases line up with TRBD1. CDR1 is MGHDK and CDR2 is SYGVNS in the germline V gene. V shed 2 bases and J 3 bases; nucleotides not matched to a gene: 6. The CDR3 sequence is 16 residues long. CDR3 region: CASSEGRGQPNEKLFF. DNA of the CDR3: TGTGCCAGCAGTGAAGGGAGGGGACAGCCTAATGAAAAACTGTTTTTT.

The chain links TRBV25-1 to TRBJ2-3; 10 nucleotides line up with TRBD1. The CDR3 has 14 residues. Germline assignment: CDR1 MGHDK and CDR2 SYGVNS. Trimming took 7 bases from V and 6 from J; bases not matched to a gene: 7. CDR3 DNA sequence: TGTGCCAGCATTAGACAGGGGGCAGGGGATACGCAGTATTTT. This translates into CASIRQGAGDTQYF.

The V gene is TRBV19, the J gene TRBJ2-7; no clear D gene. The CDR3 is made up of 13 amino acids. Germline loops: CDR1 LNHDA, CDR2 SQIVND (reference sequence). V lost 5 bases, J lost 2 bases, and 10 bases lay in between. The CDR3 here is CASSPPDAYEQYF. In nucleotides, the CDR3 is TGTGCCAGTAGTCCTCCGGACGCCTACGAGCAGTACTTC.

The chain has TRBV7-7 and TRBJ2-7; no reliable D call. V lost 5 bases and J lost 2, with 13 bases in between. The CDR3 runs to 14 residues. Germline CDR1 reads SSHAT; CDR2 reads FNYEAQ (reference sequence). This CDR3 is CASSPTQNPYEQYF. The CDR3 nucleotides read TGTGCCAGCAGCCCTACGCAGAACCCCTACGAGCAGTACTTC.

This clone was recorded once. The chain has TRBV6-1 and TRBJ2-3; TRBD2 might be the D (6 bases). Germline loops: CDR1 MNHNS, CDR2 SASEGT. The CDR3 sequence is 15 residues long. V dropped 10 bases and J dropped 4 bases, with 21 bases sitting between them. The DNA for the CDR3 is TGTGCCACCACGTCTGGAGGGATTTACGCAGATACGCAGTATTTT. Amino acids: CATTSGGIYADTQYF.

This sequence joins TRBV7-2 and TRBJ1-1, with 7 bases lining up with TRBD1. After removal of 0 bases from V and 8 bases from J, the junction contained 6 bases not matched to a gene. The germline gives CDR1 SGHTA, CDR2 FQGNSA. The CDR3 is 14 residues long. DNA of the CDR3: TGTGCCAGCAGCTTAGCCTCCCCACAGGGGGAAGCTTTCTTT. Its translation is CASSLASPQGEAFF. Filled out from reference TRBV7-2 and TRBJ1-1, the complete variable domain reads GAGVSQSPSNKVTEKGKDVELRCDPISGHTALYWYRQSLGQGLEFLIYFQGNSAPDKSGLPSDRFSAERTGGSVSTLTIQRTQQEDSAVYLCASSLASPQGEAFFGQGTRLTVV.

This clone has only one observation. The chain is built from TRBV9 and TRBJ2-5, with D perhaps matching TRBD1 or TRBD2 (5 bases each). Germline CDR1 and CDR2: SGDLS and YYNGEE. The CDR3 is made up of 13 amino acids. The V gene lost 3 bases and the J gene lost 5 bases, with 11 bases spanning the gap. The CDR3 region is CASSAGRVETQYF. DNA of the CDR3: TGTGCCAGCAGCGCGGGACGGGTGGAGACCCAGTACTTC.

The chain links TRBV27 to TRBJ2-5; maybe TRBD1 (6 bases). Per germline, CDR1 MNHEY and CDR2 SMNVEV (reference sequence). Trimming took off 5 bases at V and 3 bases at J, with 16 bases between the two ends. The CDR3 spans 15 residues. The CDR3 bases are TGTGCCAGCAGTACCGGGACATCAGGAAAAGAGACCCAGTACTTC. Protein sequence: CASSTGTSGKETQYF.

The chain combines TRBV19 with TRBJ1-1, with TRBD1 matching over 7 bases. Germline CDR1 and CDR2: LNHDA and SQIVND (reference sequence). The CDR3 runs 14 residues. V shed 4 bases, J shed 4 bases, and the junction held 6 bases outside the gene matches. CDR3 sequence reads: CASSRDRGVTEAFF. The DNA of the CDR3 is TGTGCCAGTAGTAGGGACAGAGGGGTCACTGAAGCTTTCTTT.

The J gene is TRBJ2-1, the V gene TRBV7-6; TRBD1 agrees at 8 bases. V gave up 4 bases and J gave up 0 bases; unmatched junction bases: 8. Germline-derived CDR1 and CDR2 are SGHVS and FNYEAQ. The CDR3 is made up of 17 amino acids. For the CDR3, the DNA is TGTGCCAGCAGCTCAAGGCAGGGGGCTAGCTCCTACAATGAGCAGTTCTTC. It yields the protein CASSSRQGASSYNEQFF.

The rearrangement joins TRBV27 to TRBJ2-3; TRBD2 matches at 8 bases. This CDR3 has 15 residues. V was clipped by 6 bases and J by 3 bases; unmatched bases: 8. Germline V CDR1 and CDR2: MNHEY, SMNVEV (reference sequence). The CDR3: CASSHRTSRTDTQYF. The CDR3 nucleotides read TGTGCCAGCAGCCACCGGACTAGCAGAACAGATACGCAGTATTTT.

V and J are TRBV28 and TRBJ1-5; D is uncertain. This CDR3 contains 13 residues. Trimming pared 6 bases from V and 4 bases from J, leaving 10 bases between. Looked up from germline, CDR1 is MDHEN and CDR2 is SYDVKM. CDR3 DNA sequence: TGTGCCAGCAGCGCAGCAAGAAATCAGCCCCAGCATTTT. It yields the protein CASSAARNQPQHF.

The chain has TRBV12-2 and TRBJ1-1; no DNA check was done on the table's D call, TRBD1. TRBV12-2 corresponds to a pseudogene. The CDR3 has 17 residues. The CDR3 nucleotides read TGTGCAAGTCGCTCGGCTAATCCACAGTGGTTGGGCACTGAAGCTTTCTTT. Protein product: CASRSANPQWLGTEAFF.

The gene calls are TRBV15 and TRBJ1-2; tentatively, D is TRBD1 (5 bases). Trimming cost V 0 bases and J 4 bases, with 12 bases left between them. The CDR3 is 15 residues long. CDR1 and CDR2 (germline): LNHNV, YYDKDF (reference sequence). CDR3 sequence reads: CATSRDRRTSYGYTF. CDR3 in DNA: TGTGCCACCAGCAGAGACCGCAGGACATCCTATGGCTACACCTTC.

This clone was detected only once. The chain recombines TRBV7-9 with TRBJ1-1; 7 nucleotides line up with TRBD1. Trimming removed 3 bases from V and 6 bases from J; junction bases left unmatched: 16. The germline V gene has CDR1 SEHNR and CDR2 FQNEAQ (reference sequence). The CDR3 has 17 amino acids. CDR3 protein: CASSFGRRGRDASEAFF. DNA of the CDR3: TGTGCCAGCAGCTTCGGTCGAAGGGGGCGGGATGCGTCTGAAGCTTTCTTT.

The chain has TRBV5-1 and TRBJ2-7, with D possibly TRBD2 on 5 matching bases. Per germline, CDR1 SGHRS and CDR2 YFSETQ. Trimming removed 0 bases from V and 3 bases from J, with 10 bases in between. CDR3 length: 14 residues. The CDR3 loop reads CASSLGGPGYEQYF. For the CDR3, the DNA is TGCGCCAGCAGCTTGGGAGGGCCAGGCTACGAGCAGTACTTC.

The chain couples TRBV28 to TRBJ1-5; D might be TRBD1 (6 bases). Germline CDR1 is MDHEN and CDR2 is SYDVKM. This CDR3 is 18 amino acids long. V dropped 6 bases and J dropped 2 bases, with 23 bases sitting between them. The CDR3 here is CASRSPYRDGIGNQPQHF. The CDR3 DNA sequence: TGTGCCAGCAGATCCCCCTACAGGGATGGTATTGGCAATCAGCCCCAGCATTTT.

The rearrangement links TRBV28 to TRBJ2-7; a possible D gene is TRBD1 (6 bases). Germline V gene lookup returns CDR1 MDHEN and CDR2 SYDVKM. CDR3 size: 14 residues. Trimming cost V 3 bases and J 4 bases, with 13 bases left between them. The CDR3 region is CASSLRQGRYEQYF. The CDR3, as DNA: TGTGCCAGCAGTTTGAGGCAGGGGCGGTACGAGCAGTACTTC. Looking up the rest from reference TRBV28 and TRBJ2-7 gives the full variable domain: DVKVTQSSRYLVKRTGEKVFLECVQDMDHENMFWYRQDPGLGLRLIYFSYDVKMKEKGDIPEGYSVSREKKERFSLILESASTNQTSMYLCASSLRQGRYEQYFGPGTRLTVT.

V is TRBV25-1 and J is TRBJ1-1; possibly TRBD1 for D (5 bases). The CDR3 has 11 amino acids. V was cut by 6 bases and J by 3 bases, with 5 bases left in between. Germline CDR1 and CDR2: MGHDK and SYGVNS. The CDR3 nucleotides read TGTGCCAGCAGGGGACACACTGAAGCTTTCTTT. This codes for CASRGHTEAFF.

V and J are TRBV6-6 and TRBJ1-2, with D unresolved. Germline V gene sequence: CDR1 MNHNY, CDR2 SVGAGI (reference sequence). Trimming removed 10 bases at V and 1 base at J, with 13 bases between. There are 13 residues in the CDR3. The CDR3 bases are TGTGCCACCGACCCTGAGCGTAACTATGGCTACACCTTC. Translation: CATDPERNYGYTF.

This clone showed up just once. CDR3 nucleotide sequence: TGTGCCAGCAGCTTTTGGGGGACAGGGGGCGGTGAGCAGTTCTTC. Translated: CASSFWGTGGGEQFF. The J gene is TRBJ2-1, the V gene TRBV13, with 12 bases lining up with TRBD1. The CDR3 consists of 15 residues. The ends lost 3 bases at V and 9 bases at J; junction bases unmatched: 6. Germline CDR1 PRHDT, CDR2 FYEKMQ (reference sequence). Supplemented by reference TRBV13 and TRBJ2-1, the full variable domain reads AAGVIQSPRHLIKEKRETATLKCYPIPRHDTVYWYQQGPGQDPQFLISFYEKMQSDKGSIPDRFSAQQFSDYHSELNMSSLELGDSALYFCASSFWGTGGGEQFFGPGTRLTVL.